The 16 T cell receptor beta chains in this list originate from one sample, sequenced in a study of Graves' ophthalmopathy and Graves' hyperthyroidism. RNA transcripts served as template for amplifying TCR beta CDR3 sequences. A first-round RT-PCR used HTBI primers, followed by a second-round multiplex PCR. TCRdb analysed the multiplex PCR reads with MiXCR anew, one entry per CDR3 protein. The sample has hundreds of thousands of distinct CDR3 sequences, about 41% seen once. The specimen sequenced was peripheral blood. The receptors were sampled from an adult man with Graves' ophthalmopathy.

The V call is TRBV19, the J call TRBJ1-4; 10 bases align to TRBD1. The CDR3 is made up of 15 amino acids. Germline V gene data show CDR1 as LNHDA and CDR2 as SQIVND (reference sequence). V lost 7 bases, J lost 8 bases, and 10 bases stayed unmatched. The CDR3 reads CASTPGTGVGEKLFF. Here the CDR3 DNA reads TGTGCCAGTACCCCCGGGACAGGGGTGGGAGAAAAACTGTTTTTT.

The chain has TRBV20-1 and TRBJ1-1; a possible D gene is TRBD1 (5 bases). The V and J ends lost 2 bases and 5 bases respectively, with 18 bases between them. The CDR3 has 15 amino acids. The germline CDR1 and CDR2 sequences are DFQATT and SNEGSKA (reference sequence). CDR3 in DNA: TGCAGTGCTAGAACTAACCGGGGGGGTTGGACTGAAGCTTTCTTT. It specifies CSARTNRGGWTEAFF.

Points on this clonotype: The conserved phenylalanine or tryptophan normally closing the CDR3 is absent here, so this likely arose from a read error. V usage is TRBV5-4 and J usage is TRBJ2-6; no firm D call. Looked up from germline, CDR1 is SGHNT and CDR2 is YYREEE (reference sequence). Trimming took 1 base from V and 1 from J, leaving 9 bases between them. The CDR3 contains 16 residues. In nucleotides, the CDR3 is TGTGCCAGCAGCTTGTCGTTTGATTCTGGGGCCAACGTCCTGACTCCA. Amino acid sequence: CASSLSFDSGANVLTP.

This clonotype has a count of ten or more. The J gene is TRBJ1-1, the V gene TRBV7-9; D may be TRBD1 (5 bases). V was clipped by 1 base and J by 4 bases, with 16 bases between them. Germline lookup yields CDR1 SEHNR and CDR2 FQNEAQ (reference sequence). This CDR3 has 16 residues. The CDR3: CASSLGGWNSGTEAFF. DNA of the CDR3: TGTGCCAGCAGCTTAGGGGGCTGGAACTCCGGCACTGAAGCTTTCTTT.

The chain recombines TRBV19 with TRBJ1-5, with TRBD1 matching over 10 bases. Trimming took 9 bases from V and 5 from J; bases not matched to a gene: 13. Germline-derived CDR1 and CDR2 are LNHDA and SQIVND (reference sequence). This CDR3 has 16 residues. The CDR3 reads CASSRSTGGGHQPQHF. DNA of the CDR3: TGTGCCAGCAGCCGTTCGACAGGGGGCGGGCATCAGCCCCAGCATTTT.

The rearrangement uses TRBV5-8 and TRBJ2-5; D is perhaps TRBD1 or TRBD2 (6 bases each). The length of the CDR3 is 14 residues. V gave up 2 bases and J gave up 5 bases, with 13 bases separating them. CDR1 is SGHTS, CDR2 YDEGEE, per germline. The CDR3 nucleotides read TGTGCCAGCAGCTTTTGGGGGGCGGGGGAGACCCAGTACTTC. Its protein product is CASSFWGAGETQYF.

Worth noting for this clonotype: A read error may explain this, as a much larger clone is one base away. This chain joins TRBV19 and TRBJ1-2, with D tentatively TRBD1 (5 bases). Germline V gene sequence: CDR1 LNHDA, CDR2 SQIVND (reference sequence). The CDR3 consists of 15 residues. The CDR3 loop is CGSRPQRRGPDGYTF. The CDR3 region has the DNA TGTGGCAGCAGACCCCAAAGGAGGGGTCCCGATGGCTACACCTTC.

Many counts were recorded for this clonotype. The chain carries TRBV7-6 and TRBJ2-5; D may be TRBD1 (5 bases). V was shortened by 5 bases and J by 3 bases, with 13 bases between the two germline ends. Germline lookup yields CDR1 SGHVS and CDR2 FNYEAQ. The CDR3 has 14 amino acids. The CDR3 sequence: CASSLGAGKETQYF. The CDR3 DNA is TGTGCCAGCAGCCTAGGGGCAGGGAAAGAGACCCAGTACTTC.

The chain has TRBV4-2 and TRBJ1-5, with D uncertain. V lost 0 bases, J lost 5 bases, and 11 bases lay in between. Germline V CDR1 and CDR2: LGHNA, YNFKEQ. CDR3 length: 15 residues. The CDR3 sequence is CASSQDSGKYQPQHF. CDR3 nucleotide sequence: TGTGCCAGCAGCCAAGATTCAGGAAAGTATCAGCCCCAGCATTTT.

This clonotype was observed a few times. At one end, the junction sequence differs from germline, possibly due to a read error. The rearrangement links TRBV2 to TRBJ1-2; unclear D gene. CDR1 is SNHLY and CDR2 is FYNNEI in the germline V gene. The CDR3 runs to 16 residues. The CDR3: CASREVPDGANYGYTF. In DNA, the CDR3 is TGTGCCAGCAGAGAAGTCCCCGACGGAGCTAACTATGGCTACACCTTC.

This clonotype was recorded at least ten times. The CDR3 DNA sequence: TGCAGCGTTGGTAAATCCGGGGGTGGTGAGACCCAGTACTTC. It codes for CSVGKSGGGETQYF. The chain carries TRBV29-1 and TRBJ2-5; D is possibly TRBD2 (6 bases). CDR3 length: 14 residues. The V end was cut by 4 bases, the J end by 5 bases, with 17 bases between. Per germline, CDR1 SQVTM and CDR2 ANQGSEA.

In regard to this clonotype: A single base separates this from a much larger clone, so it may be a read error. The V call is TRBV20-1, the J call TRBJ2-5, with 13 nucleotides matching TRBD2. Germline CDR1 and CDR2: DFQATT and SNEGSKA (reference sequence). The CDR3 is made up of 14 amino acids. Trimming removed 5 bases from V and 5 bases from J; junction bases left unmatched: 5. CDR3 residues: CSAGGTSGVETQYF. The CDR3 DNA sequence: TGCAGTGCTGGAGGGACTAGCGGGGTTGAGACCCAGTACTTC.

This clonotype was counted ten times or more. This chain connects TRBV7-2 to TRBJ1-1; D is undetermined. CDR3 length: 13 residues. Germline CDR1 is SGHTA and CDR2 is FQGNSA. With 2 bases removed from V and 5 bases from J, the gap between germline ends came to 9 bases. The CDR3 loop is CASSLFPETEAFF. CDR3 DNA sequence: TGTGCCAGCAGCTTATTTCCAGAAACTGAAGCTTTCTTT.

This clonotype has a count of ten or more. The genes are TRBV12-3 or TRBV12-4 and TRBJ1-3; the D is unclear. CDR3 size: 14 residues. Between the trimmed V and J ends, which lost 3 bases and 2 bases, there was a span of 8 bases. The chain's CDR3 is CASSLLRTGNTIYF. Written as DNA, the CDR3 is TGTGCCAGCAGTTTGCTGAGGACTGGAAACACCATATATTTT.

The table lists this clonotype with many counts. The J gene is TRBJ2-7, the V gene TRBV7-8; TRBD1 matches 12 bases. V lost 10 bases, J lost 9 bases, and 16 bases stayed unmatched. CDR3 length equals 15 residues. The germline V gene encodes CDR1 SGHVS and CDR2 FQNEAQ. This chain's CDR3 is CATVSPGQGAWGQYF. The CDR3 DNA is TGTGCCACCGTATCTCCGGGACAGGGGGCTTGGGGGCAGTACTTC.

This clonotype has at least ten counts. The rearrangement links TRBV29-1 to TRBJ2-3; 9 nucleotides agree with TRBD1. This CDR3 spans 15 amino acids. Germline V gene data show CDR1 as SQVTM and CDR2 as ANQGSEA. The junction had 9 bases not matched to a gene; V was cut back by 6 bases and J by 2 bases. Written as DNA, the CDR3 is TGCAGCGTACCGCCGGGACAGGGATTCACAGATACGCAGTATTTT. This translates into CSVPPGQGFTDTQYF.